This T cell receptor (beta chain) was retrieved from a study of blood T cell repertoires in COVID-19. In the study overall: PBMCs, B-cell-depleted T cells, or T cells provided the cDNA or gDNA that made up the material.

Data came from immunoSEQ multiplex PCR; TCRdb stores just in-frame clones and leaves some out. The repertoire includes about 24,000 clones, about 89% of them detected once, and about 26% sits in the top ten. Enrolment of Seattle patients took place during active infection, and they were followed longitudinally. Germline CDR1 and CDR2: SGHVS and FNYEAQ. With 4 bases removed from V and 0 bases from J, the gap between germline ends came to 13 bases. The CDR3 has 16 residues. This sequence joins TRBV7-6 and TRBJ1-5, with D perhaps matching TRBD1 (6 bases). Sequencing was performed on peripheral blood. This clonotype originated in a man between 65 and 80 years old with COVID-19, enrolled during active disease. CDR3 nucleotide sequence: TGTGCCAGCAGCTCTGGGACACCGTATAGCAATCAGCCCCAGCATTTT. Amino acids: CASSSGTPYSNQPQHF.